Described below is a single TCR beta chain sequence and its context. This record belongs to a study of cytomegalovirus exposure and HLA in healthy donors. This PCR relied on a set of 60 Vbeta primers and 13 Jbeta primers. Using immunoSEQ multiplex PCR, the repertoire was profiled, and TCRdb retains in-frame clones only, with some absent. The sample includes fewer than 200,000 clones, 80% of them seen just once. Trimming shortened V by 1 base and J by 7 bases, and 11 bases separated the two germline ends. Germline V CDR1 and CDR2: SGHDN, FVKESK. This CDR3 has 15 amino acids. The chain is built from TRBV14 and TRBJ1-6; D is uncertain. The sequence was obtained from a man aged 25 to 40 in good health and CMV-seronegative. The source material was PBMCs. CDR3: CASSQARLVNSPLHF. The CDR3 coding sequence is TGTGCCAGCAGCCAAGCGAGGTTGGTAAATTCACCCCTCCACTTT.